These 14 T cell receptor beta chains came from one sample sequenced in a study of T cell responses to AZD1222 COVID-19 vaccine. Some clones are missing from TCRdb's copy, which holds only in-frame ones; the method was immunoSEQ multiplex PCR. This table holds over 45,000 clones, 75% to 90% found once. The sequencing here drew on peripheral blood, taken 28 days after the second AZD1222 dose. The origin of the receptors is an adult who received the AZD1222 COVID-19 vaccine.

This clone was seen more than once but under ten times. The gene calls are TRBV6-1 and TRBJ2-4, with 15 nucleotides matching TRBD2. The V segment lost 0 bases and the J segment 0 bases; nucleotides outside the gene matches: 6. CDR1 MNHNS and CDR2 SASEGT come from the germline V gene. This CDR3 is 20 amino acids long. The CDR3 protein is CASSEAGLAGGFLAKNIQYF. The DNA for the CDR3 is TGTGCCAGCAGTGAAGCGGGACTAGCGGGGGGTTTTCTAGCCAAAAACATTCAGTACTTC.

This clone was detected a few times. This chain joins TRBV6-5 and TRBJ2-7; D uncertain. The CDR3 spans 12 residues. V lost 0 bases and J lost 6, with 6 bases in between. In germline, CDR1 is MNHEY, CDR2 SVGAGI. This CDR3 is CASSYSSGEQYF. For the CDR3, the DNA is TGTGCCAGCAGTTACTCTTCAGGCGAGCAGTACTTC.

The chain recombines TRBV7-3 with TRBJ2-2, with D tentatively TRBD2 (5 bases). The CDR3 is 16 residues long. CDR1 is SGHTA, CDR2 FQGTGA, per germline. V dropped 4 bases and J dropped 5 bases, with 17 bases sitting between them. The CDR3 sequence: CASSSFRGSTTGELFF. For the CDR3, the DNA is TGTGCCAGCAGCTCGTTCCGGGGATCGACGACCGGGGAGCTGTTTTTT.

This sequence joins TRBV7-9 and TRBJ1-5; D unresolved. V shed 5 bases and J shed 5 bases, with 16 bases lying between them. The germline gives CDR1 SEHNR, CDR2 FQNEAQ (reference sequence). The CDR3 runs to 15 residues. The CDR3 nucleotides read TGTGCCAGCAGCCTTCTAGGCGGATCGGATCAGCCCCAGCATTTT. This gives the protein CASSLLGGSDQPQHF.

The chain employs TRBV6-1 and TRBJ1-6, with a weak D call TRBD1 (6 bases). CDR1 is MNHNS and CDR2 is SASEGT in the germline V gene. The length of the CDR3 is 16 residues. Trimming removed 3 bases at V and 6 bases at J, with 15 bases between. The CDR3 region is CASSESRGSGNSPLHF. CDR3 sequence (DNA): TGTGCCAGCAGTGAGAGCAGGGGATCGGGTAATTCACCCCTCCACTTT.

This chain links TRBV28 with TRBJ2-5; D is uncertain. The CDR3 runs 14 residues. Trimming shortened V by 2 bases and J by 1 base, and 8 bases separated the two germline ends. CDR1 is MDHEN and CDR2 is SYDVKM in the germline V gene. The CDR3 loop is CASSLSRPQETQYF. The CDR3 coding sequence is TGTGCCAGCAGTTTAAGTCGACCCCAAGAGACCCAGTACTTC.

V usage is TRBV5-4 and J usage is TRBJ2-7, with D maybe TRBD2 (6 bases). The germline V and J ends were trimmed by 0 bases and 0 bases, with 22 bases remaining between them. The length of the CDR3 is 19 residues. The germline V gene encodes CDR1 SGHNT and CDR2 YYREEE (reference sequence). The CDR3, as DNA: TGTGCCAGCAGCTTGGGGGCCCAGGGTGGACCGGAGGGCTCCTACGAGCAGTACTTC. The encoded protein is CASSLGAQGGPEGSYEQYF.

This rearrangement joins TRBV25-1 to TRBJ2-5, with 7 bases matching TRBD2. The CDR3 sequence is 16 residues long. CDR1 is MGHDK, CDR2 SYGVNS, per germline. After removal of 7 bases from V and 4 bases from J, the junction contained 15 bases not matched to a gene. For the CDR3, the DNA is TGTGCCAGCAATCGCCGCGGTGGCGGGGGAGGAGAGACCCAGTACTTC. This encodes CASNRRGGGGGETQYF.

This chain links TRBV7-7 with TRBJ1-6; D call uncertain. The CDR3 covers 14 residues. The germline gives CDR1 SSHAT, CDR2 FNYEAQ (reference sequence). Trimming pared 1 base from V and 8 bases from J, leaving 9 bases between. CDR3 in DNA: TGTGCCAGCAGCTTAGACGGATTCTATTCACCCCTCCACTTT. This translates into CASSLDGFYSPLHF.

This clone appeared a single time. The gene calls are TRBV3-1 (or the pseudogene TRBV3-2) and TRBJ2-3; possible D gene TRBD2, 5 bases. Trimming took off 5 bases at V and 6 bases at J, with 18 bases between the two ends. CDR1 is LGHDT and CDR2 is YNNKEL in the germline V gene (reference sequence). The CDR3 is 15 residues long. The DNA of the CDR3 is TGTGCCAGCAGCTCAACGACACTAGTTGGGGATACGCAGTATTTT. It yields the protein CASSSTTLVGDTQYF.

This chain joins TRBV7-2 and TRBJ1-5, with 7 bases that match TRBD1. The CDR3 sequence is 13 residues long. CDR1 SGHTA and CDR2 FQGNSA come from the germline V gene. Trimming took 5 bases from V and 4 from J; bases not matched to a gene: 2. For the CDR3, the DNA is TGTGCCAGCAGCGTGGGACAGAATCAGCCCCAGCATTTT. This translates into CASSVGQNQPQHF. Drawing the rest from reference TRBV7-2 and TRBJ1-5, the complete variable domain is GAGVSQSPSNKVTEKGKDVELRCDPISGHTALYWYRQSLGQGLEFLIYFQGNSAPDKSGLPSDRFSAERTGGSVSTLTIQRTQQEDSAVYLCASSVGQNQPQHFGDGTRLSIL.

The chain carries TRBV7-3 and TRBJ2-5; no clear D. Trimming cost V 2 bases and J 5 bases, with 12 bases left between them. Germline assignment: CDR1 SGHTA and CDR2 FQGTGA. The CDR3 covers 14 residues. CDR3: CASSLHPGRETQYF. The CDR3 bases are TGTGCCAGCAGCTTACATCCGGGTAGGGAGACCCAGTACTTC.

The chain is built from TRBV27 and TRBJ2-3; D not resolved. CDR1 is MNHEY and CDR2 is SMNVEV in the germline V gene (reference sequence). This CDR3 is built from 14 residues. V dropped 5 bases and J dropped 4 bases, with 13 bases sitting between them. This CDR3 reads CASSHRIRPDTQYF. The CDR3 coding sequence is TGTGCCAGCAGTCACAGAATTCGACCAGATACGCAGTATTTT.

This clone has only one observation. DNA of the CDR3: TGTGCCAGCAGCCGGGACAACTATGGCTACACCTTC. Protein product: CASSRDNYGYTF. The chain carries TRBV9 and TRBJ1-2; possible D gene TRBD1, 5 bases. The CDR3 is 12 residues long. Germline loops: CDR1 SGDLS, CDR2 YYNGEE. Trimming pared 4 bases from V and 2 bases from J, leaving 6 bases between.